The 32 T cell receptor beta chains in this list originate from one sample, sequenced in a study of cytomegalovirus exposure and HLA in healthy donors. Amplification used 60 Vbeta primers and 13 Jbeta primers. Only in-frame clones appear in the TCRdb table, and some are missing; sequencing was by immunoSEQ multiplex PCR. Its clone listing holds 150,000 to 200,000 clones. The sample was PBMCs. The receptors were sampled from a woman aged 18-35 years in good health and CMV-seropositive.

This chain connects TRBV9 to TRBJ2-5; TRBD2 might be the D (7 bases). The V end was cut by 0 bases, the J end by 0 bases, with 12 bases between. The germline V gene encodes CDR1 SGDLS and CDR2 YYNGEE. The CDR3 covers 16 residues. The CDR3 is CASSVGEGDYQETQYF. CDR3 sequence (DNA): TGTGCCAGCAGCGTAGGGGAGGGGGACTACCAAGAGACCCAGTACTTC.

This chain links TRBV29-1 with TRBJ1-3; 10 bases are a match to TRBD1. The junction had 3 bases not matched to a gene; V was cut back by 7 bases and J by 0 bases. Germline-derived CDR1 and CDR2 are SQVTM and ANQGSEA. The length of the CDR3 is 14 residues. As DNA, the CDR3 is TGCAGCGCGGGACAGGGGCTCTCTGGAAACACCATATATTTT. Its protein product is CSAGQGLSGNTIYF.

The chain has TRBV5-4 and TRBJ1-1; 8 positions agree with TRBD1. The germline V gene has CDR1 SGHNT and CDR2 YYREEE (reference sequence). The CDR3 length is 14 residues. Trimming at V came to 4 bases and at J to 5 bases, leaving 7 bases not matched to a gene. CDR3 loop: CASSVTGGETEAFF. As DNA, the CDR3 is TGTGCCAGCAGCGTAACAGGGGGTGAGACTGAAGCTTTCTTT.

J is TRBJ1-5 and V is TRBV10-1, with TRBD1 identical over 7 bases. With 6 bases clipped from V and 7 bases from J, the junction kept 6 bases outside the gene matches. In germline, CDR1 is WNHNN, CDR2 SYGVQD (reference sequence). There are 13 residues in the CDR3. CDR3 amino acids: CASSDREKQPQHF. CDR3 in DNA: TGCGCCAGCAGCGACAGGGAGAAACAGCCCCAGCATTTT.

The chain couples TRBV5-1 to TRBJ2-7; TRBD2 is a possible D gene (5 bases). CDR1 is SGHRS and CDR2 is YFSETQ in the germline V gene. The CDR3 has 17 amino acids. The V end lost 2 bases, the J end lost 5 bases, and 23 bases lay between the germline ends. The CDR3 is CASSFGFSDFSRDEQYF. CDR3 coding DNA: TGCGCCAGCAGCTTCGGGTTCTCGGACTTCTCTCGCGACGAGCAGTACTTC.

In DNA, the CDR3 is TGTGCCAGCAGTGAAACCCAGGGGGCCGATGGCTACACCTTC. Its protein is CASSETQGADGYTF. This rearrangement joins TRBV2 to TRBJ1-2; 8 bases match TRBD1. This CDR3 contains 14 residues. J lost 6 bases, V lost 2 bases, and 5 bases had no gene match. Germline V gene data show CDR1 as SNHLY and CDR2 as FYNNEI.

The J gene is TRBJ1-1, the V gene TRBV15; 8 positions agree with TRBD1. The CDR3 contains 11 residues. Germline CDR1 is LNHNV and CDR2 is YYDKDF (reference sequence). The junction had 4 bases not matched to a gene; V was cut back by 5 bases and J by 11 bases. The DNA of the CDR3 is TGTGCCACCAGCGGCAGACAGGGGGCTTTCTTT. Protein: CATSGRQGAFF.

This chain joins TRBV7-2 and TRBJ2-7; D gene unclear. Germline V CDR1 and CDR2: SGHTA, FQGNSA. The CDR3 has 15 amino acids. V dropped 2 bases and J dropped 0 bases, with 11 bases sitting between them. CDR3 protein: CASSLYNPSSYEQYF. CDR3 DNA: TGTGCCAGCAGCTTATATAACCCGAGCTCCTACGAGCAGTACTTC.

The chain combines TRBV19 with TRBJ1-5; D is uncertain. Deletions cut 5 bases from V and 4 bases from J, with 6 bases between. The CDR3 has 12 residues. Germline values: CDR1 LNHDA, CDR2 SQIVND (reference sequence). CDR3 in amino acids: CASSYQNQPQHF. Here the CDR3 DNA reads TGTGCCAGTAGTTACCAGAATCAGCCCCAGCATTTT.

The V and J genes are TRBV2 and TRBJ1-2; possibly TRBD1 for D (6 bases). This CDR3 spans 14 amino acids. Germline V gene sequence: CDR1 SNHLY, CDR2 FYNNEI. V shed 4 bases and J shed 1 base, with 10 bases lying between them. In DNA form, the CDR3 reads TGTGCCAGCAGTGCAGGGGCTGATAACTATGGCTACACCTTC. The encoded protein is CASSAGADNYGYTF.

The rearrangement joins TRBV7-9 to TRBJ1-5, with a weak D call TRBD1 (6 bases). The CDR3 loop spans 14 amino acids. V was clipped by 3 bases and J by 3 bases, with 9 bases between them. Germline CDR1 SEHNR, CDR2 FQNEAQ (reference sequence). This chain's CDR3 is CASSLAGDNQPQHF. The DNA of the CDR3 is TGTGCCAGCAGCTTGGCAGGGGACAATCAGCCCCAGCATTTT.

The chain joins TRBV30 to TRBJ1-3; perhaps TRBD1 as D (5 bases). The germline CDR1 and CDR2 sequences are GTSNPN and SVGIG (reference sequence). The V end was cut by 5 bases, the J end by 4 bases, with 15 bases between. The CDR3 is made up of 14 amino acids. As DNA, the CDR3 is TGTGCCTGGGACCGGAAAGGGGCGGGAAACACCATATATTTT. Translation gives CAWDRKGAGNTIYF.

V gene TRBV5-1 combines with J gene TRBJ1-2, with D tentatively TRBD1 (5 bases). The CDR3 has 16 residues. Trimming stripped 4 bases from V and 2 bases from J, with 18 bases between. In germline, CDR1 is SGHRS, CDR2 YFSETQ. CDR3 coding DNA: TGCGCCAGCAGCCCGCCAGCGGGGGAGGAGAACTATGGCTACACCTTC. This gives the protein CASSPPAGEENYGYTF.

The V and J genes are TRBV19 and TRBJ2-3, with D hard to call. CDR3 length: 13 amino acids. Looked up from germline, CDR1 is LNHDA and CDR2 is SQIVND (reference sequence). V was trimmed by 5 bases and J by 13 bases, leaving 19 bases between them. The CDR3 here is CASSEVSISHKYF. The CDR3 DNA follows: TGTGCCAGTAGTGAGGTCAGCATTTCACACAAGTATTTT. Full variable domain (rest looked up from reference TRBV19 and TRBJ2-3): DGGITQSPKYLFRKEGQNVTLSCEQNLNHDAMYWYRQDPGQGLRLIYYSQIVNDFQKGDIAEGYSVSREKKESFPLTVTSAQKNPTAFYLCASSEVSISHKYFGPGTRLTVL.

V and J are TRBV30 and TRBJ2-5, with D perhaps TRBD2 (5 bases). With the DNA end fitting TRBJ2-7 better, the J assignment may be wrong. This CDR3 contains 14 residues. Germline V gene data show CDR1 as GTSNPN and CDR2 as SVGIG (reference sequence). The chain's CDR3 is CAWSVRGLSYEQYF. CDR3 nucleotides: TGTGCCTGGAGTGTACGGGGTTTGTCCTACGAGCAGTACTTC.

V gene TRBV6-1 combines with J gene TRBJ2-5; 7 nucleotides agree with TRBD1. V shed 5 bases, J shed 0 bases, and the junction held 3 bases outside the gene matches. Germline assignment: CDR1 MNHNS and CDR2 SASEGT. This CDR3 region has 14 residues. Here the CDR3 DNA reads TGTGCCAGCAGTCCAGGGACAGACCAAGAGACCCAGTACTTC. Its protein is CASSPGTDQETQYF.

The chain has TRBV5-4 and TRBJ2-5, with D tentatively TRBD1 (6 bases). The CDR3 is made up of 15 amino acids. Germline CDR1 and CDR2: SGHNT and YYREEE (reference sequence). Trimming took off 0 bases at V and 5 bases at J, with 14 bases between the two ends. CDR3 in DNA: TGTGCCAGCAGCTTGGGACCGACAGGTCAGGAGACCCAGTACTTC. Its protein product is CASSLGPTGQETQYF.

CDR3 sequence: CASSRHRGSNEKLFF. In DNA, the CDR3 is TGTGCCAGCAGTCGCCACAGGGGATCTAATGAAAAACTGTTTTTT. The chain couples TRBV6-1 to TRBJ1-4; 7 bases line up with TRBD1. CDR1 and CDR2 from the germline V gene are MNHNS and SASEGT. The trim removed 5 bases at V and 3 bases at J, leaving 6 bases unmatched. There are 15 residues in the CDR3.

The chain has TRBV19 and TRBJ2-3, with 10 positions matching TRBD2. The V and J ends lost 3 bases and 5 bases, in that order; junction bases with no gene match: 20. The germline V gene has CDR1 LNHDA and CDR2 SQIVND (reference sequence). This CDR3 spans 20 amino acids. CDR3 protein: CASSMATGASGGRWEDTQYF. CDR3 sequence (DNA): TGTGCCAGTAGTATGGCAACAGGGGCTAGCGGGGGCAGGTGGGAAGATACGCAGTATTTT. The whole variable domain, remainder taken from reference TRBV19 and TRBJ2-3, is DGGITQSPKYLFRKEGQNVTLSCEQNLNHDAMYWYRQDPGQGLRLIYYSQIVNDFQKGDIAEGYSVSREKKESFPLTVTSAQKNPTAFYLCASSMATGASGGRWEDTQYFGPGTRLTVL.

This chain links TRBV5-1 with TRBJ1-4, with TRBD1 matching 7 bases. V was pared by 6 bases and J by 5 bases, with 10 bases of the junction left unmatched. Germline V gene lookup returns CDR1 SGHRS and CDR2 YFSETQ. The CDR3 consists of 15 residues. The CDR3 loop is CASTQGGQRNEKLFF. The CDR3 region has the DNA TGCGCCAGCACCCAGGGGGGACAGAGAAATGAAAAACTGTTTTTT.

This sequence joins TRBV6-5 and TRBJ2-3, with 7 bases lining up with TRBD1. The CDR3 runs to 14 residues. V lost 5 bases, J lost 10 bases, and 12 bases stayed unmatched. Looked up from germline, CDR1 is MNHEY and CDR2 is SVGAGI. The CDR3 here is CASSPLTGTVSQYF. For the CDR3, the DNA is TGTGCCAGCAGTCCCCTGACAGGGACCGTCTCGCAGTATTTT.

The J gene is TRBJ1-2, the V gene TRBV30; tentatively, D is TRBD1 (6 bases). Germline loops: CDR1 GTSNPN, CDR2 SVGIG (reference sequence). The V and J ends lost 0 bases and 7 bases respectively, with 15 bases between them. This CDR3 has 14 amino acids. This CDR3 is CAWSVAGAQGGYTF. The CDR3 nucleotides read TGTGCCTGGAGTGTGGCAGGGGCGCAGGGTGGCTACACCTTC.

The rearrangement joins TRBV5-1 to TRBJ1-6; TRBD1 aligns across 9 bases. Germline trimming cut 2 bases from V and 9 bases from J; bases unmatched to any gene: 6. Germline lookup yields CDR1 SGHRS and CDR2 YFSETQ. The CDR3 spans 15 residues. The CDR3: CASSLTGGAVSPLHF. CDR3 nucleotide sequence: TGCGCCAGCAGCTTAACAGGGGGCGCAGTTTCACCCCTCCACTTT.

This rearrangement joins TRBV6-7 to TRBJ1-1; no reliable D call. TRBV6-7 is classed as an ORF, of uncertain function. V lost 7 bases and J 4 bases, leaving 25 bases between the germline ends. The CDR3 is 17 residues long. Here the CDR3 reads CASNSTESGPRGTEAFF. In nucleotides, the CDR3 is TGTGCCAGCAATTCGACCGAAAGCGGACCCCGGGGCACTGAAGCTTTCTTT.

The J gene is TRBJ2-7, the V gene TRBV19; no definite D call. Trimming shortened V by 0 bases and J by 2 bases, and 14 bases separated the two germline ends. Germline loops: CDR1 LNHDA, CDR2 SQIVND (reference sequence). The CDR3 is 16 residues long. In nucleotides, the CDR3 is TGTGCCAGTAGTATAGAAACCGGCGGTCTCGCCTACGAGCAGTACTTC. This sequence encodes CASSIETGGLAYEQYF.

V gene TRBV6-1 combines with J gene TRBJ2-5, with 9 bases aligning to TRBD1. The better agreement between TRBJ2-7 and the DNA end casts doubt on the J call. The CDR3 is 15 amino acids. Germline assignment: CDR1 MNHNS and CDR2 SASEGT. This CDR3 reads CASRVGRDRDYEQYF. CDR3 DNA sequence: TGTGCCAGCAGAGTTGGACGGGACAGGGACTACGAGCAGTACTTC.

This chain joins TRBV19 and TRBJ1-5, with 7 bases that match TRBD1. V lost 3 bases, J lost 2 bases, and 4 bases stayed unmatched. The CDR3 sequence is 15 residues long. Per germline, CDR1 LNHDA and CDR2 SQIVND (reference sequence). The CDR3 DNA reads TGTGCCAGTAGTATTAACGACAGGGGCAATCAGCCCCAGCATTTT. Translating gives CASSINDRGNQPQHF.

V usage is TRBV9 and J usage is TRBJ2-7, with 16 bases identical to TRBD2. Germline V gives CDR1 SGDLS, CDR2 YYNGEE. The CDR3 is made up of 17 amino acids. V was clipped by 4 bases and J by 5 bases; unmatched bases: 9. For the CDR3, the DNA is TGTGCCAGCAGCTTGGGGACTAGCGGGAGGGCCGCCCACGAGCAGTACTTC. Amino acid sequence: CASSLGTSGRAAHEQYF.

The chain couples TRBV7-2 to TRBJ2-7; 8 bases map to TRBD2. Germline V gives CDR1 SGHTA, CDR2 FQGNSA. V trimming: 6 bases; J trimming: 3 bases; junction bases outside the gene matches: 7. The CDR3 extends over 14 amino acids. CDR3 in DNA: TGTGCCAGCAGTTCTATCGGGACTAGCTACGAGCAGTACTTC. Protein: CASSSIGTSYEQYF. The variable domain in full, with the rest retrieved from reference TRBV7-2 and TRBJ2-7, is GAGVSQSPSNKVTEKGKDVELRCDPISGHTALYWYRQSLGQGLEFLIYFQGNSAPDKSGLPSDRFSAERTGGSVSTLTIQRTQQEDSAVYLCASSSIGTSYEQYFGPGTRLTVT.

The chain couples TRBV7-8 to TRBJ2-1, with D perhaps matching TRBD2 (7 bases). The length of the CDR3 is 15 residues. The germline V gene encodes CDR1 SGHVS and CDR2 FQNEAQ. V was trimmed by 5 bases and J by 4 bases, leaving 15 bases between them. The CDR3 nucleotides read TGTGCCAGCAGCAAAAGGGGGGGAAGTTACAATGAGCAGTTCTTC. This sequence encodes CASSKRGGSYNEQFF.

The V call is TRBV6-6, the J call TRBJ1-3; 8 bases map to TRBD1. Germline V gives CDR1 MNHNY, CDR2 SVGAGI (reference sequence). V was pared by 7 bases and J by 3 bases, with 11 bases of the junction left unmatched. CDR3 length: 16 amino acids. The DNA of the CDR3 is TGTGCCAGCAATGGAACAGGGGGGAATGGTGGAAACACCATATATTTT. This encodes CASNGTGGNGGNTIYF.

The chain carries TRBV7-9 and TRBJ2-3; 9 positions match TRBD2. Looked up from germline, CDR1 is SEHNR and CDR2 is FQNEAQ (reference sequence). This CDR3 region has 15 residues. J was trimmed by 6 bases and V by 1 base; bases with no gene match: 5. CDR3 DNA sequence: TGTGCCAGCAGCTTAGATAGCGGGAGTAGGGATACGCAGTATTTT. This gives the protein CASSLDSGSRDTQYF.